This T cell receptor (beta chain) was identified during a study of cytomegalovirus exposure and HLA in healthy donors. With 60 Vbeta and 13 Jbeta primers, the PCR was carried out. Profiling relied on immunoSEQ multiplex PCR, and the TCRdb table lists in-frame clones only, not all of them. The table has 150,000 to 200,000 clones, approximately 86% seen once. Study outcomes and limitations: Among the most significant clusters, several appeared linked to common viral pathogens in a later analysis. The study listed 164 cytomegalovirus-associated TCR beta chains. Reported findings show TCR beta sequences accurately forecast HLA-A and HLA-B alleles in most subjects.

About this clone: The antigen is undetermined.

This clonotype originated in a young woman in good health and CMV-seronegative. Sequencing used PBMCs.

This chain's CDR3 is CASSGLAGNREQFF. CDR3 nucleotides: TGTGCCAGCAGTGGACTAGCGGGAAATAGGGAGCAGTTCTTC. This chain connects TRBV6-4 to TRBJ2-1, with 11 bases lining up with TRBD2. The junction had 6 bases not matched to a gene; V was cut back by 4 bases and J by 10 bases. This CDR3 has 14 residues. Per germline, CDR1 MRHNA and CDR2 SNTAGT.